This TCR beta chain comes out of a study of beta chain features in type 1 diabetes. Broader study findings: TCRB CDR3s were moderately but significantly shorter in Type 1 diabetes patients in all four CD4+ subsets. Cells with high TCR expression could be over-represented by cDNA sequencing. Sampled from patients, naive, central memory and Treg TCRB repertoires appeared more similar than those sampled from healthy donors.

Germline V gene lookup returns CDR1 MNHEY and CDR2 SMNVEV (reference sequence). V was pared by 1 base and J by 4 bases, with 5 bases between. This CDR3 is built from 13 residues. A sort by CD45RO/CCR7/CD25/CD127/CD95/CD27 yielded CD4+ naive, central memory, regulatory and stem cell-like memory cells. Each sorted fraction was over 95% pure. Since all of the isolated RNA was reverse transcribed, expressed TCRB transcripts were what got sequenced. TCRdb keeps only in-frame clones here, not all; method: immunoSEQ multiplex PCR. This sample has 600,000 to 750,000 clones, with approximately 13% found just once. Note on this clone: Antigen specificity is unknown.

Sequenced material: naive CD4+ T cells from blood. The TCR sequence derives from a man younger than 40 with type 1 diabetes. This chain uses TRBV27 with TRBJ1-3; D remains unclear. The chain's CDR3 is CASSLWRGNTIYF. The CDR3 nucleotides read TGTGCCAGCAGTTTATGGAGGGGAAACACCATATATTTT.